This T cell receptor (beta chain) was sequenced during a study of shared clonotypes between healthy human individuals. The wider study: Ranging from 18 to 49 in age, donors were a couple of women and three men.

Note on this clone: Other DNA sequences in the sample encode the same CDR3.

The CDR3 has 15 amino acids. Trimming stripped 0 bases from V and 2 bases from J, with 9 bases between. Germline CDR1 SGHRS, CDR2 YFSETQ. Replicate PCRs from sorted subsets contained around 200 ng DNA, which is some 32,000 T cell genomes. Produced via immunoSEQ multiplex PCR; TCRdb's table is partial and in-frame only. The sample has around 700,000 clones, 73% seen once. The TCR comes from a woman in her twenties or thirties in good health. This rearrangement joins TRBV5-1 to TRBJ2-1; possibly TRBD2 for D (5 bases). The sequencing sample was made of memory CD4+ T cells sorted from blood. Specified subset: CD45RA-negative fraction. The CDR3 region is CASSLAGETYNEQFF. CDR3 coding DNA: TGCGCCAGCAGCTTGGCCGGGGAGACCTACAATGAGCAGTTCTTC.